This T cell receptor beta chain was obtained from a study of blood T cell repertoires in COVID-19. The wider study: The study drew acute and convalescent COVID-19 samples from the United States, Italy and Spain. Nucleic acid was either cDNA or gDNA, and it came from T cells, B-cell-depleted T cells, or PBMCs.

Followed over time, Seattle patients had been enrolled while infection was active. Per the original data handling: Cell counts per sample came from amplifying reference gene primers. TCRdb keeps only in-frame clones here, not all; method: immunoSEQ multiplex PCR. V, J and clone size were drawn from that table, and D and trimming were deduced from the DNA. The profile shows approximately 300,000 clones, under 85% of them singletons. Germline V gene sequence: CDR1 LNHNV, CDR2 YYDKDF (reference sequence). Trimming cost V 0 bases and J 4 bases, with 12 bases left between them. This CDR3 has 15 residues. The TCR originated in a human donor with COVID-19, enrolled during active disease. The donor label of this sample is uncertain. Sequenced material: peripheral blood. The chain employs TRBV15 and TRBJ1-2; maybe TRBD1 (5 bases). The CDR3 sequence: CATSRDKQGSYGYTF. CDR3 DNA: TGTGCCACCAGCAGAGATAAGCAGGGTAGCTATGGCTACACCTTC.